The sequence of this T cell receptor (beta chain) was determined in a study of blood T cell repertoires in COVID-19. Study-level information: There were acute and convalescent COVID-19 samples, and they came from the United States, Italy and Spain.

In the authors' methods: Nucleated cell number was recorded as an estimate derived from reference gene primer amplification. Profiled with immunoSEQ multiplex PCR; TCRdb holds only in-frame clones, not every one. V and J calls and clone size come straight from that table; D and trimming were deduced from the DNA. The table has fewer than 200,000 clones, 84% seen once; the top ten hold roughly 12%. V was trimmed by 4 bases and J by 0 bases, leaving 15 bases between them. Germline CDR1 is SGDLS and CDR2 is YYNGEE. The CDR3 consists of 16 residues. Cohorts were based on clinical histories the participants reported. Recovered Cohort 3 donors showed two negative PCRs, clearance, or symptom resolution.

This receptor was taken from a man between 50 and 59 years old who had recovered from COVID-19. The J gene is TRBJ2-3, the V gene TRBV9, with D possibly being TRBD1 (6 bases). Sequencing was carried out using PBMCs or T cells enriched from blood (not recorded which). The CDR3: CASSPGQTYSTDTQYF. The CDR3 DNA reads as TGTGCCAGCAGCCCCGGACAGACGTATAGCACAGATACGCAGTATTTT.